What follows are 20 T cell receptor beta chains derived from one specimen sequenced in a study of blood T cell repertoires in COVID-19. Profiling relied on immunoSEQ multiplex PCR, and the TCRdb table lists in-frame clones only, not all of them. Of more than 85,000 clones listed, just over 90% were seen once; the top ten hold 0.85% to 1%. Sequencing was carried out using peripheral blood. These receptor sequences come from a man aged 55 to 70 with acute or convalescent COVID-19.

The chain recombines TRBV29-1 with TRBJ1-1; D gene unclear. The CDR3 consists of 10 residues. V lost 1 base and J 11 bases, leaving 8 bases between the germline ends. CDR1 SQVTM and CDR2 ANQGSEA come from the germline V gene. The CDR3 loop is CSVEVLEAFF. DNA for the CDR3: TGCAGCGTTGAAGTCCTCGAGGCTTTCTTT.

The rearrangement links TRBV5-1 to TRBJ1-2; possible D gene TRBD1, 5 bases. The germline V and J ends were trimmed by 0 bases and 4 bases, with 7 bases remaining between them. Germline CDR1 is SGHRS and CDR2 is YFSETQ. This CDR3 has 13 residues. Here the CDR3 DNA reads TGCGCCAGCAGCTTGGGACAGATCTATGGCTACACCTTC. Protein sequence: CASSLGQIYGYTF.

The chain couples TRBV30 to TRBJ1-2, with TRBD1 identical over 7 bases. The CDR3 is 12 amino acids. CDR1 GTSNPN and CDR2 SVGIG come from the germline V gene (reference sequence). The trim removed 5 bases at V and 4 bases at J, leaving 4 bases unmatched. The DNA of the CDR3 is TGTGCCTGGCGACAGGGAATCTATGGCTACACCTTC. Its protein product is CAWRQGIYGYTF.

The gene calls are TRBV18 and TRBJ1-3, with D unclear. The ends were cut back, 3 bases at V and 0 bases at J, with 9 bases in the middle. Germline values: CDR1 KGHSH, CDR2 LQKENI. This CDR3 is 15 amino acids long. Here the CDR3 DNA reads TGTGCCAGCTCACCGGTACAGAGCTCTGGAAACACCATATATTTT. Encoded protein: CASSPVQSSGNTIYF.

The rearrangement joins TRBV5-1 to TRBJ2-1, with TRBD1 matching over 11 bases. The CDR3 is 16 residues long. With V trimmed by 6 bases and J by 4 bases, 9 bases remained unmatched. The germline V gene encodes CDR1 SGHRS and CDR2 YFSETQ. CDR3: CASTLVWDRGYNEQFF. CDR3 bases: TGCGCCAGCACCCTAGTGTGGGACAGGGGGTACAATGAGCAGTTCTTC.

The gene calls are TRBV3-1 (or the pseudogene TRBV3-2) and TRBJ2-1; maybe TRBD1 (5 bases). This CDR3 spans 14 amino acids. Trimming removed 4 bases from V and 3 bases from J, with 10 bases in between. CDR1 and CDR2 from the germline V gene are LGHDT and YNNKEL (reference sequence). CDR3 amino acids: CASSLWGGYNEQFF. The DNA of the CDR3 is TGTGCCAGCAGCCTTTGGGGCGGCTACAATGAGCAGTTCTTC.

The genes are TRBV2 and TRBJ1-5; 12 bases match TRBD1. The CDR3 contains 13 residues. The V segment lost 8 bases and the J segment 7 bases; nucleotides outside the gene matches: 3. CDR1 is SNHLY and CDR2 is FYNNEI in the germline V gene. The CDR3 protein is CASGTGGGQPQHF. For the CDR3, the DNA is TGTGCCAGCGGGACAGGGGGCGGGCAGCCCCAGCATTTT.

This rearrangement joins TRBV29-1 to TRBJ1-1; maybe TRBD1 (6 bases). V shed 6 bases and J shed 1 base, with 12 bases lying between them. The germline V gene has CDR1 SQVTM and CDR2 ANQGSEA. There are 13 residues in the CDR3. This CDR3 is CSVARGGNTEAFF. CDR3 nucleotide sequence: TGCAGCGTGGCCAGGGGTGGGAACACTGAAGCTTTCTTT.

The genes are TRBV27 and TRBJ1-1, with 8 bases lining up with TRBD1. V dropped 6 bases and J dropped 6; count of bases not matched to a gene: 9. This CDR3 has 14 residues. Germline V CDR1 and CDR2: MNHEY, SMNVEV (reference sequence). The CDR3 sequence is CASSDGQGGAEAFF. In DNA form, the CDR3 reads TGTGCCAGCAGCGATGGACAGGGTGGGGCTGAAGCTTTCTTT.

The rearrangement links TRBV4-2 to TRBJ2-3; 7 bases are shared with TRBD2. Germline loops: CDR1 LGHNA, CDR2 YNFKEQ. V shed 4 bases and J 3 bases; nucleotides not matched to a gene: 7. This CDR3 has 15 amino acids. The CDR3 is CASSPGGGSTDTQYF. The CDR3 bases are TGTGCCAGCAGCCCAGGCGGGGGTTCGACAGATACGCAGTATTTT.

This rearrangement joins TRBV11-3 to TRBJ1-1; perhaps TRBD1 as D (5 bases). There are 14 residues in the CDR3. Trimming pared 1 base from V and 0 bases from J, leaving 6 bases between. Germline CDR1 SGHNT, CDR2 YENEEA. CDR3 protein: CASSLAGMNTEAFF. The CDR3, as DNA: TGTGCCAGCAGCTTAGCAGGGATGAACACTGAAGCTTTCTTT.

J is TRBJ1-1 and V is TRBV11-3; weak D call: TRBD1 (5 bases). CDR1 and CDR2 from the germline V gene are SGHNT and YENEEA. The V and J ends lost 2 bases and 6 bases respectively, with 13 bases between them. The CDR3 spans 14 residues. The CDR3 is CASSLQQAGPEAFF. The CDR3, as DNA: TGTGCCAGCAGCTTACAACAGGCAGGGCCTGAAGCTTTCTTT.

The J gene is TRBJ2-1, the V gene TRBV28; weak D call: TRBD2 (5 bases). CDR1 and CDR2 from the germline V gene are MDHEN and SYDVKM. The CDR3 has 12 residues. V was clipped by 4 bases and J by 12 bases, with 13 bases between them. The CDR3 coding sequence is TGTGCCAGCAGTTCGCTCCTACTAGGGCAGTTCTTC. It encodes CASSSLLLGQFF.

This clone showed up just a few times. The CDR3 loop reads CASSIGTGPGYEQYF. The DNA of the CDR3 is TGTGCCAGTAGTATAGGAACAGGGCCGGGTTACGAGCAGTACTTC. The chain links TRBV19 to TRBJ2-7; D is perhaps TRBD1 (6 bases). There are 15 residues in the CDR3. CDR1 LNHDA and CDR2 SQIVND come from the germline V gene (reference sequence). V lost 1 base and J 4 bases, leaving 14 bases between the germline ends.

V usage is TRBV19 and J usage is TRBJ2-1; D is unresolved. Trimming removed 3 bases from V and 1 base from J, with 13 bases in between. The CDR3 runs to 16 residues. Germline V gene data show CDR1 as LNHDA and CDR2 as SQIVND (reference sequence). This CDR3 reads CASSIRRSGSYNEQFF. The CDR3, as DNA: TGTGCCAGTAGTATCCGCCGGAGTGGATCCTACAATGAGCAGTTCTTC.

This chain joins TRBV6-5 and TRBJ2-3, with 10 bases aligning to TRBD1. Germline V gene lookup returns CDR1 MNHEY and CDR2 SVGAGI. This CDR3 has 15 amino acids. V was pared by 4 bases and J by 1 base, with 2 bases of the junction left unmatched. The CDR3 DNA reads TGTGCCAGCAGTTTCGGGACAGGGGGCACAGATACGCAGTATTTT. It encodes CASSFGTGGTDTQYF.

The chain's CDR3 is CASSPLPEGRQFF. CDR3 nucleotide sequence: TGTGCCAGCTCACCACTTCCCGAGGGTCGGCAGTTCTTC. The rearrangement joins TRBV18 to TRBJ2-1, with TRBD2 as a possible D gene (5 bases). The CDR3 sequence is 13 residues long. Germline V lookup: CDR1 KGHSH, CDR2 LQKENI. V dropped 1 base and J dropped 12 bases, with 13 bases sitting between them.

V gene TRBV19 combines with J gene TRBJ1-5; 10 positions agree with TRBD1. V dropped 5 bases and J dropped 5; count of bases not matched to a gene: 9. The germline CDR1 and CDR2 sequences are LNHDA and SQIVND (reference sequence). This CDR3 has 16 amino acids. In nucleotides, the CDR3 is TGTGCCAGTAGTCCAGCGGGACAGGGGTTTTATCAGCCCCAGCATTTT. Amino acid sequence: CASSPAGQGFYQPQHF.

This chain uses TRBV12-3 or TRBV12-4 with TRBJ1-4, with 9 bases that match TRBD1. With V trimmed by 6 bases and J by 8 bases, 4 bases remained unmatched. The CDR3 contains 13 residues. CDR3 protein: CASRWTGEEKLFF. CDR3 nucleotide sequence: TGTGCCAGCAGATGGACAGGGGAAGAAAAACTGTTTTTT.

This rearrangement joins TRBV19 to TRBJ1-6; D not certain. With 3 bases removed from V and 7 bases from J, the gap between germline ends came to 7 bases. Germline V CDR1 and CDR2: LNHDA, SQIVND (reference sequence). The CDR3 sequence is 13 residues long. The CDR3 loop is CASSIGPNSPLHF. The CDR3 DNA reads as TGTGCCAGTAGTATTGGGCCGAATTCACCCCTCCACTTT. Complete variable domain (other parts from reference TRBV19 and TRBJ1-6): DGGITQSPKYLFRKEGQNVTLSCEQNLNHDAMYWYRQDPGQGLRLIYYSQIVNDFQKGDIAEGYSVSREKKESFPLTVTSAQKNPTAFYLCASSIGPNSPLHFGNGTRLTVT.